This record concerns one T cell receptor (beta chain) sequence. This specimen belongs to a study of T cells in Graves' hyperthyroidism and ophthalmopathy. Researchers took RNA transcripts and amplified the TCR beta CDR3 regions from them. Primed by the HTBI set, a first-round RT-PCR was run on the TCR CDR3. TCRdb re-analysed the multiplex PCR reads in MiXCR, keeping a single row per CDR3 protein. The sample holds nearly 600,000 distinct CDR3 sequences, approximately 14% seen once. Germline V gives CDR1 PRHDT, CDR2 FYEKMQ (reference sequence). With V trimmed by 0 bases and J by 8 bases, 7 bases remained unmatched. This CDR3 comprises 15 residues. The sample, blood from the first hyperthyroidism diagnosis, precedes any ophthalmopathy symptoms.

Sequencing was carried out using blood. The sequence was collected from a woman in her 30s with Graves' hyperthyroidism that later progressed to Graves' ophthalmopathy. The chain employs TRBV13 and TRBJ2-1, with TRBD2 matching 7 bases. The CDR3 sequence: CASSLGSGIMYEQFF. The CDR3 DNA sequence: TGTGCCAGCAGCTTAGGAAGCGGGATAATGTATGAGCAGTTCTTC. Complete variable domain (other parts from reference TRBV13 and TRBJ2-1): AAGVIQSPRHLIKEKRETATLKCYPIPRHDTVYWYQQGPGQDPQFLISFYEKMQSDKGSIPDRFSAQQFSDYHSELNMSSLELGDSALYFCASSLGSGIMYEQFFGPGTRLTVL.